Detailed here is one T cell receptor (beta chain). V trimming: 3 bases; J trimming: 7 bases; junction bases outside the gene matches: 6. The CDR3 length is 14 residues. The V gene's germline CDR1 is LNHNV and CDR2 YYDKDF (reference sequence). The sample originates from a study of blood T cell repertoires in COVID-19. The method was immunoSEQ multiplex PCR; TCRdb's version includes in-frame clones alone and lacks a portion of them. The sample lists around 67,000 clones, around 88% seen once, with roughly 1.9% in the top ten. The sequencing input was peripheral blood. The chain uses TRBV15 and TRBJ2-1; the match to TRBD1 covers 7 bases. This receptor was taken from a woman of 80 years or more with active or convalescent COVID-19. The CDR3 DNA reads TGTGCCACCAGCAGTGACAGGGCAGGGAATGAGCAGTTCTTC. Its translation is CATSSDRAGNEQFF.